The 16 T cell receptor beta chains below come from one sample, sequenced in a study of cytomegalovirus exposure and HLA in healthy donors. Primers included in the PCR were 60 Vbeta and 13 Jbeta primers. The assay was immunoSEQ multiplex PCR, and TCRdb's table has in-frame clones only and misses some. The sample has tens of thousands of clones. Sample: PBMCs. The receptors derive from a woman aged 55-75 years in good health and CMV-seronegative.

The V gene is TRBV11-2, the J gene TRBJ2-7; 7 positions match TRBD1. J was trimmed by 4 bases and V by 6 bases; bases with no gene match: 9. The germline gives CDR1 SGHAT, CDR2 FQNNGV. CDR3 length: 14 amino acids. CDR3 DNA: TGTGCCAGCAGTTCCACCTCCAGGGGGTACGAGCAGTACTTC. Translating gives CASSSTSRGYEQYF.

The chain links TRBV2 to TRBJ2-7; 7 positions agree with TRBD1. This CDR3 is built from 15 residues. Germline V gene data show CDR1 as SNHLY and CDR2 as FYNNEI. J lost 2 bases, V lost 5 bases, and 9 bases had no gene match. The CDR3: CASSRQGQFPYEQYF. Here the CDR3 DNA reads TGTGCCAGCAGTCGCCAGGGACAGTTCCCCTACGAGCAGTACTTC.

V and J are TRBV28 and TRBJ2-6, with D tentatively TRBD2 (5 bases). V dropped 6 bases and J dropped 4 bases, with 13 bases sitting between them. The germline V gene encodes CDR1 MDHEN and CDR2 SYDVKM. CDR3 length: 15 residues. The CDR3 loop reads CASSSFGRGANVLTF. CDR3 nucleotide sequence: TGTGCCAGCAGCTCCTTTGGGAGAGGGGCCAACGTCCTGACTTTC.

This chain connects TRBV21-1 to TRBJ1-2. TRBV21-1 is a recognized pseudogene. The CDR3 totals 17 residues. The DNA of the CDR3 is TGTGCCAGCAGCAAATGGGGGTGGGAGGGGCAGAACTATGGCTACACCTTC. The encoded protein is CASSKWGWEGQNYGYTF.

The rearrangement links TRBV5-6 to TRBJ2-3, with D possibly matching TRBD1 (5 bases). Germline V gene data show CDR1 as SGHDT and CDR2 as YYEEEE. The CDR3 length is 14 residues. V lost 3 bases, J lost 1 base, and 9 bases lay in between. The CDR3 reads CASSWWGRTDTQYF. The CDR3 nucleotides read TGTGCCAGCAGCTGGTGGGGCCGCACAGATACGCAGTATTTT. The whole variable domain, remainder taken from reference TRBV5-6 and TRBJ2-3, is DAGVTQSPTHLIKTRGQQVTLRCSPKSGHDTVSWYQQALGQGPQFIFQYYEEEERQRGNFPDRFSGHQFPNYSSELNVNALLLGDSALYLCASSWWGRTDTQYFGPGTRLTVL.

The chain employs TRBV19 and TRBJ2-3, with D uncertain. V dropped 4 bases and J dropped 14 bases, with 13 bases sitting between them. The CDR3 sequence is 11 residues long. CDR1 and CDR2 from the germline V gene are LNHDA and SQIVND (reference sequence). The CDR3: CASSNRVIPYF. In DNA form, the CDR3 reads TGTGCCAGTAGTAATCGTGTTATTCCGTATTTT.

CDR3 DNA: TGTGCCAGCACCAGCAGCAGGGGGTTAGGAAACATTCAGTACTTC. It encodes CASTSSRGLGNIQYF. V and J are TRBV5-6 and TRBJ2-4, with 7 nucleotides matching TRBD1. This CDR3 spans 15 amino acids. Germline trimming cut 6 bases from V and 6 bases from J; bases unmatched to any gene: 12. Looked up from germline, CDR1 is SGHDT and CDR2 is YYEEEE.

The V and J genes are TRBV30 and TRBJ2-7; tentatively, D is TRBD2 (6 bases). This CDR3 region has 12 residues. The V end was cut by 5 bases, the J end by 2 bases, with 10 bases between. The V gene's germline CDR1 is GTSNPN and CDR2 SVGIG (reference sequence). The DNA for the CDR3 is TGTGCCTGGGGGGGGATAACCTACGAGCAGTACTTC. It codes for CAWGGITYEQYF.

The chain combines TRBV5-1 with TRBJ2-3; 7 bases agree with TRBD2. V was pared by 3 bases and J by 2 bases, with 6 bases of the junction left unmatched. The CDR3 length is 15 residues. Germline CDR1 is SGHRS and CDR2 is YFSETQ. CDR3 sequence reads: CASSSRAGSTDTQYF. The DNA of the CDR3 is TGCGCCAGCAGCTCAAGAGCGGGATCCACAGATACGCAGTATTTT.

The chain has TRBV4-3 and TRBJ1-2, with a weak D call TRBD1 (6 bases). The CDR3 contains 14 residues. Per the germline V gene, CDR1 is LGHNA and CDR2 is YSLEER. The V end was cut by 1 base, the J end by 7 bases, with 13 bases between. DNA for the CDR3: TGCGCCAGCAGCCAAGGGACAGCCAGTACTGGCTACACCTTC. Its protein is CASSQGTASTGYTF.

The chain uses TRBV21-1 and TRBJ2-7; the D segment call TRBD2 is taken from the table without a DNA check. TRBV21-1 is described as a pseudogene. The CDR3 spans 15 residues. CDR3 sequence: CASSIGGESSYEQYF. Here the CDR3 DNA reads TGTGCCAGCAGCATCGGGGGTGAAAGCTCCTACGAGCAGTACTTC.

The chain joins TRBV6-5 to TRBJ1-2, with unresolved D. The ends were cut back, 6 bases at V and 6 bases at J, with 14 bases in the middle. This CDR3 is built from 13 residues. Germline values: CDR1 MNHEY, CDR2 SVGAGI. The CDR3 nucleotides are TGTGCCAGCAGCCCACGGAGGATAGATGGCTACACCTTC. It specifies CASSPRRIDGYTF.

V gene TRBV6-5 combines with J gene TRBJ2-7; TRBD2 agrees at 10 bases. Germline V gene data show CDR1 as MNHEY and CDR2 as SVGAGI. The CDR3 has 16 amino acids. V was pared by 1 base and J by 2 bases, with 5 bases of the junction left unmatched. This CDR3 is CASSYFSSGGTYEQYF. The CDR3 DNA is TGTGCCAGCAGTTACTTTTCTAGCGGGGGAACCTACGAGCAGTACTTC.

The chain couples TRBV9 to TRBJ2-7, with D tentatively TRBD2 (6 bases). Germline V gene sequence: CDR1 SGDLS, CDR2 YYNGEE. The CDR3 contains 15 residues. Trimming took off 0 bases at V and 3 bases at J, with 13 bases between the two ends. The CDR3 is CASSVEAGRFYEQYF. CDR3 coding DNA: TGTGCCAGCAGCGTAGAAGCAGGGAGGTTCTACGAGCAGTACTTC.

The J gene is TRBJ2-1, the V gene TRBV4-3; D gene unclear. The germline V gene has CDR1 LGHNA and CDR2 YSLEER. The CDR3 runs 13 residues. Trimming left V 0 bases short and J 5 bases short, with 5 bases between. CDR3 protein: CASSQELNNEQFF. CDR3 in DNA: TGCGCCAGCAGCCAAGAGTTAAACAATGAGCAGTTCTTC.

The CDR3 coding sequence is TGTGCCAGCTCACCGACTAGCGGGAGTCGAAATACGCAGTATTTT. Translation: CASSPTSGSRNTQYF. The chain uses TRBV18 and TRBJ2-3; 12 bases line up with TRBD2. Germline V gene data show CDR1 as KGHSH and CDR2 as LQKENI. CDR3 length: 15 residues. After removal of 3 bases from V and 7 bases from J, the junction contained 5 bases not matched to a gene. The whole variable domain, remainder taken from reference TRBV18 and TRBJ2-3, is NAGVMQNPRHLVRRRGQEARLRCSPMKGHSHVYWYRQLPEEGLKFMVYLQKENIIDESGMPKERFSAEFPKEGPSILRIQQVVRGDSAAYFCASSPTSGSRNTQYFGPGTRLTVL.